The 24 T cell receptor beta chains below all came from one sample that was sequenced in a study of blood T cell repertoires in COVID-19. The data were produced by immunoSEQ multiplex PCR, yet TCRdb's version contains in-frame clones alone and is incomplete. The table has about 240,000 clones, around four fifths seen once. The sample taken for sequencing was peripheral blood. These receptors originate from a woman aged 55-75 years with active or convalescent COVID-19.

This chain joins TRBV5-6 and TRBJ1-6; TRBD1 might be the D (6 bases). The V end lost 4 bases, the J end lost 6 bases, and 14 bases lay between the germline ends. Germline V gives CDR1 SGHDT, CDR2 YYEEEE. The CDR3 extends over 15 amino acids. In nucleotides, the CDR3 is TGTGCCAGCAGCCAGAGTCCAGGGGCTAATTCACCCCTCCACTTT. Protein sequence: CASSQSPGANSPLHF.

The chain is built from TRBV7-6 and TRBJ2-1; 10 positions agree with TRBD1. This CDR3 comprises 14 residues. Germline-derived CDR1 and CDR2 are SGHVS and FNYEAQ. V was clipped by 5 bases and J by 6 bases; unmatched bases: 4. For the CDR3, the DNA is TGTGCCAGCAGCACCCGGACAGGGGGCAATGAGCAGTTCTTC. It encodes CASSTRTGGNEQFF.

This chain uses TRBV5-8 with TRBJ1-5, with D possibly matching TRBD1 (5 bases). Trimming shortened V by 7 bases and J by 5 bases, and 13 bases separated the two germline ends. Germline values: CDR1 SGHTS, CDR2 YDEGEE. The CDR3 runs to 13 residues. CDR3 loop: CASRSRGDQPQHF. CDR3 sequence (DNA): TGTGCCAGCCGAAGCCGGGGGGATCAGCCCCAGCATTTT.

CDR3 protein: CSVEAQGHGEAFF. The CDR3 DNA reads TGCAGCGTTGAAGCCCAGGGCCACGGGGAAGCTTTCTTT. The chain couples TRBV29-1 to TRBJ1-1, with a possible D match to TRBD1 (5 bases). Per germline, CDR1 SQVTM and CDR2 ANQGSEA. This CDR3 contains 13 residues. V lost 1 base, J lost 8 bases, and 14 bases lay in between.

The DNA for the CDR3 is TGTGCTAGTGGTTTGGATGGACAGTATAATGAAAAACTGTTTTTT. It codes for CASGLDGQYNEKLFF. This rearrangement joins TRBV12-5 to TRBJ1-4, with D maybe TRBD1 (6 bases). Germline V gene data show CDR1 as LGHNT and CDR2 as FRNRAP. Trimming removed 1 base from V and 4 bases from J, with 10 bases in between. The CDR3 loop spans 15 amino acids.

The J gene is TRBJ2-3, the V gene TRBV9; 12 bases are a match to TRBD2. Germline V lookup: CDR1 SGDLS, CDR2 YYNGEE. The CDR3 totals 17 residues. The J segment lost 5 bases and the V segment lost 4 bases, leaving 11 bases of the junction unmatched. CDR3 sequence (DNA): TGTGCCAGCAGCACTTACTCTAGCGGGAGGGGGGGAGATACGCAGTATTTT. The encoded protein is CASSTYSSGRGGDTQYF.

This chain connects TRBV5-1 to TRBJ1-2; D possibly corresponds to TRBD1 (5 bases). Germline CDR1 and CDR2: SGHRS and YFSETQ. V lost 1 base, J lost 2 bases, and 9 bases lay in between. The CDR3 sequence is 14 residues long. CDR3 protein: CASSLLTDNYGYTF. CDR3 coding DNA: TGCGCCAGCAGCTTGTTGACAGACAACTATGGCTACACCTTC.

The chain carries TRBV11-3 and TRBJ2-7; 8 bases line up with TRBD2. CDR1 is SGHNT, CDR2 YENEEA, per germline. The CDR3 is made up of 16 amino acids. Trimming at V came to 7 bases and at J to 0 bases, leaving 11 bases not matched to a gene. CDR3 in amino acids: CASTPGGAGSSYEQYF. DNA for the CDR3: TGTGCCAGCACACCGGGAGGGGCAGGCTCCTCCTACGAGCAGTACTTC.

V usage is TRBV11-3 and J usage is TRBJ2-6; maybe TRBD1 (6 bases). V gave up 5 bases and J gave up 0 bases, with 11 bases separating them. Germline-derived CDR1 and CDR2 are SGHNT and YENEEA. The CDR3 consists of 16 residues. The CDR3 region is CASSTSTGSGANVLTF. The CDR3 DNA is TGTGCCAGCAGCACCTCGACAGGCTCTGGGGCCAACGTCCTGACTTTC.

V gene TRBV5-1 combines with J gene TRBJ2-2; TRBD1 matches 8 bases. Germline trimming cut 4 bases from V and 8 bases from J; bases unmatched to any gene: 13. The CDR3 is 16 amino acids. CDR1 and CDR2 from the germline V gene are SGHRS and YFSETQ. CDR3 sequence: CASSPRTGTSSGELFF. The DNA of the CDR3 is TGCGCCAGCAGCCCAAGGACAGGGACATCCTCGGGGGAGCTGTTTTTT.

V gene TRBV2 combines with J gene TRBJ2-7, with 10 bases identical to TRBD2. The CDR3 contains 18 residues. V gave up 3 bases and J gave up 5 bases; unmatched junction bases: 16. Germline V gives CDR1 SNHLY, CDR2 FYNNEI. The CDR3: CASSEDSSGRLVVHEQYF. The CDR3 DNA reads TGTGCCAGCAGTGAGGATTCTAGCGGGAGACTCGTAGTACACGAGCAGTACTTC.

The table lists this clone with a few counts. V and J are TRBV10-1 and TRBJ2-1; a possible D gene is TRBD2 (6 bases). This CDR3 comprises 12 residues. CDR1 and CDR2 (germline): WNHNN, SYGVQD (reference sequence). With 4 bases removed from V and 8 bases from J, the gap between germline ends came to 9 bases. CDR3 nucleotide sequence: TGCGCCAGCAGTGTTAGCGGATATGAGCAGTTCTTC. As protein: CASSVSGYEQFF.

The rearrangement links TRBV28 to TRBJ1-2; TRBD1 aligns across 9 bases. CDR3 length: 15 amino acids. J was trimmed by 8 bases and V by 5 bases; bases with no gene match: 12. The germline gives CDR1 MDHEN, CDR2 SYDVKM. The CDR3 bases are TGTGCCAGCAGTCCCCCCCGAGGACAGGGGCGAGGCTACACCTTC. Translation: CASSPPRGQGRGYTF.

The CDR3 sequence: CASSSRTSASNEQFF. Here the CDR3 DNA reads TGTGCCAGCAGCTCCCGGACTAGCGCATCCAATGAGCAGTTCTTC. J is TRBJ2-1 and V is TRBV5-4; 9 positions agree with TRBD2. The CDR3 is made up of 15 amino acids. CDR1 is SGHNT and CDR2 is YYREEE in the germline V gene (reference sequence). Trimming at V came to 3 bases and at J to 6 bases, leaving 7 bases not matched to a gene.

The chain links TRBV7-8 to TRBJ2-2; TRBD1 might be the D (5 bases). This CDR3 has 15 amino acids. The V gene lost 5 bases and the J gene lost 1 base, with 11 bases spanning the gap. Germline CDR1 and CDR2: SGHVS and FQNEAQ. The CDR3 sequence: CASSKTAQNTGELFF. DNA for the CDR3: TGTGCCAGCAGCAAGACAGCGCAGAACACCGGGGAGCTGTTTTTT.

This clone was detected only a few times. The same CDR3 also results from other DNA sequences found in this sample. The rearrangement links TRBV20-1 to TRBJ2-3; the match to TRBD2 covers 11 bases. In germline, CDR1 is DFQATT, CDR2 SNEGSKA (reference sequence). Unmatched junction bases numbered 5, after V lost 3 bases and J lost 0 bases. CDR3 length equals 16 residues. CDR3 nucleotides: TGCAGTGCTAGTCGACTAGCGGGACCTAGCACAGATACGCAGTATTTT. Its translation is CSASRLAGPSTDTQYF.

The chain uses TRBV11-2 and TRBJ1-5, with TRBD1 matching 8 bases. The CDR3 loop spans 15 amino acids. CDR1 SGHAT and CDR2 FQNNGV come from the germline V gene. V lost 0 bases to trimming and J lost 6 bases; unmatched junction nucleotides: 4. The DNA of the CDR3 is TGTGCCAGCAGCTTAGATTCAGGGGGCGGTCAGCCCCAGCATTTT. Its protein is CASSLDSGGGQPQHF.

For the CDR3, the DNA is TGTGCCAGCAGCTACAGGATAGCGGGGGGGTTATCCTACAATGAGCAGTTCTTC. Protein sequence: CASSYRIAGGLSYNEQFF. The rearrangement links TRBV11-3 to TRBJ2-1; 11 bases are shared with TRBD2. CDR1 is SGHNT, CDR2 YENEEA, per germline. There are 18 residues in the CDR3. Trimming cost V 4 bases and J 1 base; bases outside gene matches: 9.

The chain carries TRBV11-2 and TRBJ2-7; a possible D gene is TRBD2 (5 bases). The CDR3 spans 15 residues. The V end was cut by 4 bases, the J end by 7 bases, with 20 bases between. Germline V lookup: CDR1 SGHAT, CDR2 FQNNGV. The CDR3 reads CASSSLAGLPGEQYV. The CDR3, as DNA: TGTGCCAGCAGCTCCCTCGCGGGCCTACCTGGGGAGCAGTACGTC.

The chain joins TRBV4-2 to TRBJ2-1, with 11 bases identical to TRBD2. The V gene end was trimmed by 5 bases and the J gene end by 3 bases; junction bases not matched to a gene: 6. Germline CDR1 and CDR2: LGHNA and YNFKEQ. The CDR3 totals 16 residues. CDR3 residues: CASSGIAGGFYNEQFF. Written as DNA, the CDR3 is TGTGCCAGCAGCGGAATAGCGGGGGGGTTCTACAATGAGCAGTTCTTC.

This chain links TRBV10-3 with TRBJ1-2, with 10 bases fitting TRBD1. The J segment lost 2 bases and the V segment lost 2 bases, leaving 5 bases of the junction unmatched. Germline CDR1 is ENHRY and CDR2 is SYGVKD. The CDR3 runs 16 residues. The CDR3, as DNA: TGTGCCATCAGTGAGCCGACAGGGGGCGCGAACTATGGCTACACCTTC. Translated: CAISEPTGGANYGYTF.

The chain is built from TRBV4-1 and TRBJ1-1, with D unresolved. In germline, CDR1 is MGHRA, CDR2 YSYEKL. The CDR3 is 15 residues long. Between the trimmed V and J ends, which lost 2 bases and 1 base, there was a span of 11 bases. CDR3 sequence (DNA): TGCGCCAGCAGCCAATTCGAGTTCTCGAACACTGAAGCTTTCTTT. Its translation: CASSQFEFSNTEAFF.

The chain is built from TRBV29-1 and TRBJ1-2; D remains ambiguous. The CDR3 contains 13 residues. Germline V gene data show CDR1 as SQVTM and CDR2 as ANQGSEA. Trimming removed 2 bases at V and 0 bases at J, with 7 bases between. CDR3: CSVESVPNYGYTF. CDR3 DNA: TGCAGCGTTGAATCGGTCCCTAACTATGGCTACACCTTC. The variable domain in full, completed from reference TRBV29-1 and TRBJ1-2, reads SAVISQKPSRDICQRGTSLTIQCQVDSQVTMMFWYRQQPGQSLTLIATANQGSEATYESGFVIDKFPISRPNLTFSTLTVSNMSPEDSSIYLCSVESVPNYGYTFGSGTRLTVV.

This clone was picked up one time. This chain connects TRBV29-1 to TRBJ2-2, with unresolved D. V shed 6 bases and J shed 4 bases, with 6 bases lying between them. This CDR3 is 11 amino acids long. CDR1 and CDR2 (germline): SQVTM, ANQGSEA. The CDR3 spells CSVSSTGELFF. CDR3 coding DNA: TGCAGCGTCTCCAGCACCGGGGAGCTGTTTTTT.